This TCR beta chain was profiled in a study of beta chain features in type 1 diabetes. Study details: Age and gender were similar between patients and healthy donors, as were cell yields.

Concerning this clone itself: What it binds is not known.

The sequenced template was cDNA made from the entire isolated RNA. It was found that naive, central memory and regulatory T cell samples averaged approximately 3.6 million reads. The protocol was immunoSEQ multiplex PCR, while the TCRdb copy is restricted to in-frame clones and leaves out a portion. The sample includes about 340,000 clones, around 8.5% of them seen just once. Study-level findings and limits: For Type 1 diabetes patients, all four CD4+ subsets carried TCRB CDR3s that were moderately but significantly shorter. Naive, central memory and regulatory TCRB repertoires appeared more similar among patients than healthy donors.

This CDR3 has 16 residues. The germline V gene encodes CDR1 WNHNN and CDR2 SYGVQD (reference sequence). With 6 bases clipped from V and 5 bases from J, the junction kept 10 bases outside the gene matches. Blood was collected once per donor into heparin, averaging about 100 mL. This clonotype was sampled from a man aged 30 to 39 with type 1 diabetes. This chain links TRBV10-1 with TRBJ2-3; 11 bases are shared with TRBD2. The sequenced sample was central memory CD4+ T cells from blood. CDR3 amino acids: CASSEHSGGAQDTQYF. CDR3 DNA sequence: TGCGCCAGCAGCGAGCATAGCGGGGGGGCTCAAGATACGCAGTATTTT.